This T cell receptor beta chain emerged from a study of CD8 T cells in ankylosing spondylitis. Study outcomes and limitations: The study identified a TCR beta motif of fewer than 10 highly homologous variants that appeared characteristic of ankylosing spondylitis blood.

This clonotype was recorded many times. The antigen remains unidentified. TCRdb itself ran the 5' RACE reads through MiXCR, one entry per CDR3 protein. In the table there are about 220,000 distinct CDR3 sequences, just under 7.5% of which are singletons. The germline gives CDR1 LGHNA, CDR2 YNFKEQ. The CDR3 is 15 residues long. V was clipped by 1 base and J by 1 base, with 9 bases between them. This receptor was taken from a male donor with ankylosing spondylitis. The chain links TRBV4-2 to TRBJ2-3; D may be TRBD1 (6 bases). The sample taken for sequencing was blood, either unsorted or a sorted T cell fraction (not recorded which). CDR3 sequence reads: CASSQGTVGTDTQYF. In nucleotides, the CDR3 is TGTGCCAGCAGCCAAGGGACAGTAGGCACAGATACGCAGTATTTT.